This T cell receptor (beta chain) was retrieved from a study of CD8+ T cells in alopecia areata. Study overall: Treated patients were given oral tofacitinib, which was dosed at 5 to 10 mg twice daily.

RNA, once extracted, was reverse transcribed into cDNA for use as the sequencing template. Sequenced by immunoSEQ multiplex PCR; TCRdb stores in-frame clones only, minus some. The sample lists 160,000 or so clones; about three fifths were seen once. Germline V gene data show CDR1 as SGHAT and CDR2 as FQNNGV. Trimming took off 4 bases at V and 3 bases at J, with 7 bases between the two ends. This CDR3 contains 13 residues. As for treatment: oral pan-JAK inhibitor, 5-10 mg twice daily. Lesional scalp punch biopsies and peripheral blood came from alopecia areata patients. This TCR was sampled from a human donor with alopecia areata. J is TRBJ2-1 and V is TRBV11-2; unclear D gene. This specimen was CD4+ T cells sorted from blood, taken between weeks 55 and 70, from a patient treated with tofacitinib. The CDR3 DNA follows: TGTGCCAGCAGCTCGGAACTCTACAATGAGCAGTTCTTC. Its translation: CASSSELYNEQFF.